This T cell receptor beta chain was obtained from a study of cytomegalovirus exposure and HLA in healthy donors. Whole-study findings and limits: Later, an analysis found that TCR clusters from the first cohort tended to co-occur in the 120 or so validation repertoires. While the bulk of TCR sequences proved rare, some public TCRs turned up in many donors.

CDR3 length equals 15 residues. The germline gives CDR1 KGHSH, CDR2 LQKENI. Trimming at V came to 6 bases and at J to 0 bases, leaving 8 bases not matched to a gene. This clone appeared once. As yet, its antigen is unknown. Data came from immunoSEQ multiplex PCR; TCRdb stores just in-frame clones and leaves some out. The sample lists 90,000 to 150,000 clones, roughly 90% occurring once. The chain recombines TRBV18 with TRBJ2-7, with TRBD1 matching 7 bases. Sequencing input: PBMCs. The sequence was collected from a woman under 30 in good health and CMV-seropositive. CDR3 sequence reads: CASSKGQTSSYEQYF. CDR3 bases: TGTGCCAGCTCTAAGGGACAGACTTCCTCCTACGAGCAGTACTTC. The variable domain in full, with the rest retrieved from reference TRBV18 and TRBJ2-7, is NAGVMQNPRHLVRRRGQEARLRCSPMKGHSHVYWYRQLPEEGLKFMVYLQKENIIDESGMPKERFSAEFPKEGPSILRIQQVVRGDSAAYFCASSKGQTSSYEQYFGPGTRLTVT.